The rows below give T cell receptor beta chains drawn from one sample of a study of T cells after yellow fever vaccination. TCRdb independently ran MiXCR on the 5' RACE reads; one entry per CDR3 protein. The repertoire includes roughly 240,000 distinct CDR3 sequences, 6.7% of them detected once, and 1% to 1.2% sits in the top ten. The input for sequencing was CD4+ T cells sorted from PBMCs, taken on the day of the yellow fever booster vaccination. These receptor sequences come from a man aged 25 to 40 who received the YFV17D yellow fever vaccine. Each CDR3 is given with its conserved first and last residue. The D gene is left open where the match is weak. The size field is filled for only some rows; it gives once, few, many or a size class.

clone_size j_call d_call v_call cdr3_aa cdr3_nt
many TRBJ2-5 NA TRBV24-1 CATSDLRNQETQYF TGTGCCACCAGTGATTTACGGAATCAAGAGACCCAGTACTTC
NA TRBJ1-1 NA TRBV10-1 CASSVDDIEAFF TGCGCCAGCAGTGTAGACGACATCGAAGCTTTCTTT
few TRBJ2-5 NA TRBV5-5 CASSLVAEETQYF TGTGCCAGCAGCTTGGTAGCAGAAGAGACCCAGTACTTC
few TRBJ2-1 TRBD2 TRBV24-1 CATSVSSGRYNEQFF TGTGCCACCAGTGTCTCTAGCGGGAGGTACAATGAGCAGTTCTTC
NA TRBJ2-1 NA TRBV7-9 CASSWDFNEQFF TGTGCCAGCAGCTGGGACTTCAATGAGCAGTTCTTC
many TRBJ2-5 NA TRBV20-1 CSATVGGRAETQYF TGCAGTGCAACTGTGGGCGGCAGGGCGGAGACCCAGTACTTC
NA TRBJ2-7 NA TRBV12-3/TRBV12-4 CASSIGTSGEGVDEQYF TGTGCCAGCAGTATCGGGACATCGGGAGAAGGAGTCGACGAGCAGTACTTC
many TRBJ1-1 TRBD1 TRBV2 CASSRQGLFTEAFF TGTGCCAGCAGCCGACAGGGGCTGTTCACTGAAGCTTTCTTT
NA TRBJ2-2 NA TRBV24-1 CATSDLGTPSTGELFF TGTGCCACCAGTGATTTGGGGACACCTTCGACCGGGGAGCTGTTTTTT
many TRBJ1-5 NA TRBV5-1 CASSRTPGDQPQHF TGCGCCAGCAGCCGAACCCCGGGGGATCAGCCCCAGCATTTT
many TRBJ2-7 TRBD1 TRBV12-3/TRBV12-4 CASSFDRGYEQYF TGTGCCAGCAGTTTCGACAGGGGCTACGAGCAGTACTTC
NA TRBJ2-7 NA TRBV21-1 CASSRYPLLGGRVREQYF TGTGCCAGCAGCCGCTACCCTTTACTCGGGGGCAGGGTCAGGGAGCAGTACTTC
NA TRBJ2-1 TRBD2 TRBV20-1 CSASVLESERDYNEQFF TGCAGTGCTAGCGTGCTTGAAAGCGAGCGGGACTACAATGAGCAGTTCTTC
few TRBJ2-1 TRBD2 TRBV6-5 CASSPRGGGSGKYNEQFF TGTGCCAGCAGTCCTCGGGGAGGTGGTAGCGGGAAGTACAATGAGCAGTTCTTC
NA TRBJ1-6 NA TRBV20-1 CSAGSSPLHF TGCAGTGCTGGGTCATCACCCCTCCACTTT
many TRBJ2-5 NA TRBV2 CASTAQETQYF TGTGCCAGCACGGCCCAAGAGACCCAGTACTTC
many TRBJ2-3 NA TRBV20-1 CSGLSLDTQYF TGCAGTGGGTTGTCGTTGGATACGCAGTATTTT
NA TRBJ2-2 TRBD1 TRBV5-1 CASSSSGQGGTGELFF TGCGCCAGCAGCTCGAGTGGACAGGGAGGCACCGGGGAGCTGTTTTTT
NA TRBJ2-2 NA TRBV5-1 CASSLGFGELFF TGCGCCAGCAGCTTGGGGTTTGGGGAGCTGTTTTTT
few TRBJ2-1 TRBD2 TRBV5-1 CASSLELAGGGSYNEQFF TGCGCCAGCAGCTTGGAACTAGCGGGGGGCGGCTCCTACAATGAGCAGTTCTTC
many TRBJ2-2 TRBD2 TRBV10-2 CATLRGRETGELFF TGCGCCACCCTTCGGGGGAGGGAGACCGGGGAGCTGTTTTTT
NA TRBJ1-1 NA TRBV7-2 CASSFGQPNTEAFF TGTGCCAGCAGCTTCGGCCAGCCGAACACTGAAGCTTTCTTT
many TRBJ2-5 NA TRBV10-1 CASSNRDTSIQYF TGCGCCAGCAGTAACCGGGACACCTCTATCCAGTACTTC
few TRBJ2-5 TRBD1 TRBV10-3 CAISEQTGEKETQYF TGTGCCATCAGTGAGCAAACAGGGGAGAAAGAGACCCAGTACTTC
many TRBJ2-1 TRBD2 TRBV10-2 CASSGLAGGLEQFF TGCGCCAGCAGTGGACTAGCGGGAGGGCTTGAGCAGTTCTTC
NA TRBJ2-3 TRBD2 TRBV3-1 CASSPLLGEGTQYF TGTGCCAGCAGCCCCCTCCTAGGGGAGGGCACGCAGTATTTT
NA TRBJ2-7 TRBD1 TRBV7-2 CASSIGTGLHYEQYF TGTGCCAGCAGCATAGGGACAGGGTTACACTACGAGCAGTACTTC
NA TRBJ2-1 TRBD1 TRBV9 CASSVVQGASEQFF TGTGCCAGCAGCGTAGTACAGGGGGCGAGTGAGCAGTTCTTC
many TRBJ1-5 TRBD1 TRBV5-6 CASSSTGKGNQPQHF TGTGCCAGCAGCTCGACAGGGAAGGGCAATCAGCCCCAGCATTTT
few TRBJ2-1 NA TRBV30 CAWSRRVGDEQFF TGTGCCTGGAGTAGGAGGGTTGGGGATGAGCAGTTCTTC
few TRBJ2-7 TRBD1 TRBV4-3 CASSQEDRAGIYEQYF TGCGCCAGCAGCCAAGAGGACAGGGCAGGAATCTACGAGCAGTACTTC
NA TRBJ2-2 TRBD1 TRBV7-2 CASSLVTGSPGELFF TGTGCCAGCAGCTTGGTGACAGGGTCCCCCGGGGAGCTGTTTTTT
NA TRBJ2-1 NA TRBV29-1 CSVTLMNEQFF TGCAGCGTTACACTTATGAATGAGCAGTTCTTC
few TRBJ2-7 TRBD1 TRBV20-1 CSAAPGQGAGEQYF TGCAGTGCTGCCCCCGGACAGGGGGCGGGAGAGCAGTACTTC
NA TRBJ1-4 NA TRBV5-1 CASSLMGREKLFF TGCGCCAGCAGCTTGATGGGGCGTGAAAAACTGTTTTTT
many TRBJ2-1 TRBD1 TRBV7-6 CASSLSPGQGFYNEQFF TGTGCCAGCAGCTTATCACCGGGACAGGGGTTTTACAATGAGCAGTTCTTC
few TRBJ2-7 TRBD2 TRBV5-1 CASSPGRLAGTYEQYF TGCGCCAGCAGCCCAGGGAGACTAGCGGGAACCTACGAGCAGTACTTC
many TRBJ2-7 NA TRBV6-6 CASSYAAYEQYF TGTGCCAGCAGTTACGCGGCCTACGAGCAGTACTTC
many TRBJ2-3 NA TRBV20-1 CSARPYTDTQYF TGCAGTGCTAGACCCTATACAGATACGCAGTATTTT
NA TRBJ1-3 TRBD1 TRBV4-2 CASSQERTGLLSGNTIYF TGTGCCAGCAGCCAAGAGAGGACAGGGCTTCTCTCTGGAAACACCATATATTTT
many TRBJ2-7 TRBD2 TRBV20-1 CSARVVRTSDSYEQYF TGCAGTGCTAGAGTGGTTAGGACTAGCGATTCCTACGAGCAGTACTTC
NA TRBJ2-1 NA TRBV7-9 CASSHRKAEQFF TGTGCCAGCAGCCACCGTAAGGCTGAGCAGTTCTTC
many TRBJ2-1 TRBD2 TRBV24-1 CATSDRRRGASYNEQFF TGTGCCACCAGTGACCGTCGGCGGGGGGCTAGCTACAATGAGCAGTTCTTC
NA TRBJ2-1 TRBD2 TRBV24-1 CATSDFAGGGNEQFF TGTGCCACCAGTGATTTTGCGGGAGGGGGGAATGAGCAGTTCTTC